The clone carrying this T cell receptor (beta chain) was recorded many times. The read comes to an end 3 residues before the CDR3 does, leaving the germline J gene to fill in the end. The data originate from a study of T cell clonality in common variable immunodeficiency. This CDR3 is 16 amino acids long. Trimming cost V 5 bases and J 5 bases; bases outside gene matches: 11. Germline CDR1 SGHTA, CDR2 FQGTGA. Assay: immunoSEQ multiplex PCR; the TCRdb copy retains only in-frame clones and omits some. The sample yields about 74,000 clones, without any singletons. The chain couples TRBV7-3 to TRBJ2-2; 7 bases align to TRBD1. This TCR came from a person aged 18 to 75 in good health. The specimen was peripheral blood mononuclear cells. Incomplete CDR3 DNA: TGTGCCAGCAGCAGACAGAGACAGGGAGTTACCGGGGAG. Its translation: CASSRQRQGVTGE. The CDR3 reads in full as CASSRQRQGVTGELFF. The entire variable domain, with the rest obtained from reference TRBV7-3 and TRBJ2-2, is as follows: GAGVSQTPSNKVTEKGKYVELRCDPISGHTALYWYRQSLGQGPEFLIYFQGTGAADDSGLPNDRFFAVRPEGSVSTLKIQRTERGDSAVYLCASSRQRQGVTGELFFGEGSRLTVL.